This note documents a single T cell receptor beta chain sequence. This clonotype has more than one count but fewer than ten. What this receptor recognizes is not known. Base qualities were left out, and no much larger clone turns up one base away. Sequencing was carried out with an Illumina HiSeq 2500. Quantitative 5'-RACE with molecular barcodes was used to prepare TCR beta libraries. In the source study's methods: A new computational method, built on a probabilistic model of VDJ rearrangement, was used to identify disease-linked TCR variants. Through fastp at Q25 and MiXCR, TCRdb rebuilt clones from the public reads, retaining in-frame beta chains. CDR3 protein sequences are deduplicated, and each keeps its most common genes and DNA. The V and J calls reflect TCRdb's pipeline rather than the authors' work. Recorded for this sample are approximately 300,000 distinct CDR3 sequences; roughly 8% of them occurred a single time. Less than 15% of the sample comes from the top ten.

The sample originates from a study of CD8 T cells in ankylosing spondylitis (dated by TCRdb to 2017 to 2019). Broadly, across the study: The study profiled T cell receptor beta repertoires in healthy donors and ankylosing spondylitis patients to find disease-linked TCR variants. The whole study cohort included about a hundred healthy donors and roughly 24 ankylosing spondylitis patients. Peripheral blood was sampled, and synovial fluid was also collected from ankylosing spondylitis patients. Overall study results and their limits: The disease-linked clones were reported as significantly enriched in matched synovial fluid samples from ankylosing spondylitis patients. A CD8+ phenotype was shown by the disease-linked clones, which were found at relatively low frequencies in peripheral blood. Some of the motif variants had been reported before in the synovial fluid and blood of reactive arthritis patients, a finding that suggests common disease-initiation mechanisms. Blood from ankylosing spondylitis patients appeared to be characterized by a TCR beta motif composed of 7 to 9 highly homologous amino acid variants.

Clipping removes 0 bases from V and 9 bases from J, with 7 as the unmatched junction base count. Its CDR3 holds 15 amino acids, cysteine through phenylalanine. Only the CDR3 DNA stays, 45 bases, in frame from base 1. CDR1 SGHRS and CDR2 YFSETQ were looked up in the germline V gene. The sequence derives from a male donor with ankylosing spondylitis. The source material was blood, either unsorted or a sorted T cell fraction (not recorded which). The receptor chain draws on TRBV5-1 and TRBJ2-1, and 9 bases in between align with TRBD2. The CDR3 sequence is CASSLGGSGSSEQFF. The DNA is TGCGCCAGCAGCTTGGGGGGTAGCGGGAGTTCTGAGCAGTTCTTC.